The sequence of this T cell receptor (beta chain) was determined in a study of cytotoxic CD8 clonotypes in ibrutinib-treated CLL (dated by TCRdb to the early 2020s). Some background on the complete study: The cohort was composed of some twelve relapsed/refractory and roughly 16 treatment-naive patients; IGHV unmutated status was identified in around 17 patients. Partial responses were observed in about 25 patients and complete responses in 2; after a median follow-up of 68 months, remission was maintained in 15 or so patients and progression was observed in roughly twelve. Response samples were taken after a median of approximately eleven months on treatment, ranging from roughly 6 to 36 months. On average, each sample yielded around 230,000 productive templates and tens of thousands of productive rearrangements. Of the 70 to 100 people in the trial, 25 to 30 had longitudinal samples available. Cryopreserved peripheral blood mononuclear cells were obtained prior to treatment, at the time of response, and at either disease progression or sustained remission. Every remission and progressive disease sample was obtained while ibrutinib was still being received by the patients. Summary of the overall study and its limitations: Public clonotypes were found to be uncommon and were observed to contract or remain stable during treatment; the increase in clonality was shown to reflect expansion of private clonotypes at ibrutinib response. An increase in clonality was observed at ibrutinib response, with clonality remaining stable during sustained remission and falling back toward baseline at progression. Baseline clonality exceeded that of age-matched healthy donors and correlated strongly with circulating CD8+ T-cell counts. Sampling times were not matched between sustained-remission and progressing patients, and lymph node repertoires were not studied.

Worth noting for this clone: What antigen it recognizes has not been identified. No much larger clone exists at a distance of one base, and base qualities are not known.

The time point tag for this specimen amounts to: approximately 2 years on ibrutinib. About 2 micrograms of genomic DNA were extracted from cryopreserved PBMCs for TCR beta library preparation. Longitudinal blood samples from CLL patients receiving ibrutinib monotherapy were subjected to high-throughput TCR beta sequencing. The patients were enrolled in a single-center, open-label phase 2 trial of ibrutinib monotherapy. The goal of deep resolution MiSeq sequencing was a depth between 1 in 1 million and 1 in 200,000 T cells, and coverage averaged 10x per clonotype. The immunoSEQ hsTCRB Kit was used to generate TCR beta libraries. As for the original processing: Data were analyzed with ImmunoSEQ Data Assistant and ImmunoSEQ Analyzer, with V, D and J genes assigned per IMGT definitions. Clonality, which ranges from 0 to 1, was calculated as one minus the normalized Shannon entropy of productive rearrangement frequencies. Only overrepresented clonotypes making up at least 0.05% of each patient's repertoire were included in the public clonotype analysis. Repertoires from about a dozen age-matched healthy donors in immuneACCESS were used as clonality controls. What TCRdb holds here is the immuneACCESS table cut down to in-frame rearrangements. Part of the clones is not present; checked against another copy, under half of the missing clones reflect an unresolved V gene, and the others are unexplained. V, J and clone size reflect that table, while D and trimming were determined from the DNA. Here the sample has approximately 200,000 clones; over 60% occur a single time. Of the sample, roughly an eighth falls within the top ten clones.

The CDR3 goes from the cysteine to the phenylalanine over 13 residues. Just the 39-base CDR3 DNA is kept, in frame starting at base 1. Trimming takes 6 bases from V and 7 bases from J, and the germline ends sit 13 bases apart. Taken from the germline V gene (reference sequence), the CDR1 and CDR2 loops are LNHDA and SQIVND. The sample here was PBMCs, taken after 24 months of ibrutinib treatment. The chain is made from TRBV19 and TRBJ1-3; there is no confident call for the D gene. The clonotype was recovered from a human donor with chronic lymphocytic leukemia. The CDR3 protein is CASSPARVNTIYF. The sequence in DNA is TGTGCCAGTAGCCCAGCTCGTGTTAACACCATATATTTT.